The 18 T cell receptor beta chains below all came from one sample that was sequenced in a study of blood T cell repertoires in COVID-19. Method: immunoSEQ multiplex PCR; TCRdb's copy keeps in-frame clones and lacks some. The sample yields about 350,000 clones, about nine tenths seen once. The sequenced sample was PBMCs or T cells enriched from blood (not recorded which). These receptors originate from a woman between 25 and 40 years old who had been exposed to COVID-19.

The chain carries TRBV24-1 and TRBJ2-2, with TRBD1 matching over 9 bases. Germline CDR1 reads KGHDR; CDR2 reads SFDVKD. The J segment lost 5 bases and the V segment lost 1 base, leaving 4 bases of the junction unmatched. The CDR3 length is 16 residues. Here the CDR3 reads CATSDLQGAETGELFF. The CDR3 DNA follows: TGTGCCACCAGTGATTTACAGGGGGCGGAAACCGGGGAGCTGTTTTTT.

The V and J genes are TRBV19 and TRBJ2-7; D is perhaps TRBD1 (5 bases). V shed 4 bases and J shed 3 bases, with 16 bases lying between them. The CDR3 is 15 residues long. Germline V lookup: CDR1 LNHDA, CDR2 SQIVND (reference sequence). CDR3 protein: CASSTPRQGRYEQYF. CDR3 DNA: TGTGCCAGTAGTACCCCCCGGCAGGGTCGCTACGAGCAGTACTTC.

In the case of this clone: Germline is not matched at one junction end, which may reflect a read error. The rearrangement joins TRBV19 to TRBJ1-5; 9 nucleotides agree with TRBD1. CDR1 and CDR2 (germline): LNHDA, SQIVND (reference sequence). This CDR3 contains 20 residues. CDR3 coding DNA: TGTGCCAGTAGTTTCGATGACCCTGACCGGGACAGGGATTACAATCAACCCCAGCATTTT. It encodes CASSFDDPDRDRDYNQPQHF.

The rearrangement joins TRBV9 to TRBJ1-4; no firm D call. V lost 4 bases to trimming and J lost 0 bases, with 10 bases between them. The CDR3 is made up of 15 amino acids. Germline V CDR1 and CDR2: SGDLS, YYNGEE. The CDR3, as DNA: TGTGCCAGCAGCCTTAACACAGCAACTAATGAAAAACTGTTTTTT. Amino acid sequence: CASSLNTATNEKLFF.

CDR3 residues: CASSLIQGFGYTF. CDR3 DNA: TGCGCCAGCAGCTTAATACAGGGTTTTGGCTACACCTTC. This chain uses TRBV5-1 with TRBJ1-2; possibly TRBD1 for D (6 bases). Germline lookup yields CDR1 SGHRS and CDR2 YFSETQ. V gave up 2 bases and J gave up 7 bases, with 12 bases separating them. The CDR3 extends over 13 amino acids.

CDR3 amino acids: CASSLRVGGYYGYTF. DNA of the CDR3: TGTGCCAGCAGTTTACGGGTGGGAGGGTACTATGGCTACACCTTC. The rearrangement joins TRBV28 to TRBJ1-2, with D unclear. The CDR3 sequence is 15 residues long. Germline V gene lookup returns CDR1 MDHEN and CDR2 SYDVKM. V was clipped by 2 bases and J by 3 bases, with 13 bases between them.

This rearrangement joins TRBV19 to TRBJ1-5; D is unresolved. Germline V gene sequence: CDR1 LNHDA, CDR2 SQIVND (reference sequence). Trimming stripped 4 bases from V and 2 bases from J, with 15 bases between. The CDR3 sequence is 16 residues long. CDR3 coding DNA: TGTGCCAGTAGTACCTTCCGAGGGTCGGGCAATCAGCCCCAGCATTTT. Translating it yields CASSTFRGSGNQPQHF.

The chain is built from TRBV3-1 (or the pseudogene TRBV3-2) and TRBJ2-1; 7 bases agree with TRBD2. Per the germline V gene, CDR1 is LGHDT and CDR2 is YNNKEL (reference sequence). The CDR3 covers 14 residues. Germline trimming cut 1 base from V and 10 bases from J; bases unmatched to any gene: 7. CDR3 nucleotide sequence: TGTGCCAGCAGCCAAGGGCCAGGGAGGGGCGAGCAGTTCTTC. This sequence encodes CASSQGPGRGEQFF.

The CDR3 DNA reads TGTGCCAGCAGTAACGGACAGACTAATGAAAAACTGTTTTTT. Its protein is CASSNGQTNEKLFF. The rearrangement joins TRBV28 to TRBJ1-4; D may be TRBD1 (6 bases). Trimming stripped 5 bases from V and 2 bases from J, with 9 bases between. Germline V gene data show CDR1 as MDHEN and CDR2 as SYDVKM. The CDR3 runs 14 residues.

This rearrangement joins TRBV6-5 to TRBJ2-2; 8 bases line up with TRBD1. The CDR3 totals 14 residues. The germline V gene has CDR1 MNHEY and CDR2 SVGAGI. Trimming at V came to 6 bases and at J to 6 bases, leaving 6 bases not matched to a gene. This CDR3 is CASSTGQGAGELFF. The CDR3 nucleotides read TGTGCCAGCAGCACTGGACAGGGAGCCGGGGAGCTGTTTTTT.

This rearrangement joins TRBV19 to TRBJ2-7; TRBD1 aligns across 8 bases. J lost 2 bases, V lost 3 bases, and 12 bases had no gene match. CDR3 length: 17 amino acids. The germline gives CDR1 LNHDA, CDR2 SQIVND (reference sequence). The CDR3, as DNA: TGTGCCAGTAGTATGGGGGGCTTGAGGACAGGGACCTACGAGCAGTACTTC. The encoded protein is CASSMGGLRTGTYEQYF.

CDR3 DNA: TGTGCCAGCAGCTTAACGGGGCTAGCGGTCGATGAGCAGTTCTTC. Its translation is CASSLTGLAVDEQFF. V is TRBV7-3 and J is TRBJ2-1, with 7 bases lining up with TRBD2. From germline, CDR1 is SGHTA and CDR2 FQGTGA. The CDR3 extends over 15 amino acids. The V gene end was trimmed by 0 bases and the J gene end by 8 bases; junction bases not matched to a gene: 7. Together with reference TRBV7-3 and TRBJ2-1, the CDR3 gives the full variable domain: GAGVSQTPSNKVTEKGKYVELRCDPISGHTALYWYRQSLGQGPEFLIYFQGTGAADDSGLPNDRFFAVRPEGSVSTLKIQRTERGDSAVYLCASSLTGLAVDEQFFGPGTRLTVL.

The rearrangement joins TRBV18 to TRBJ1-4; D is ambiguous. Germline V gives CDR1 KGHSH, CDR2 LQKENI. This CDR3 has 17 amino acids. Trimming cost V 3 bases and J 7 bases, with 21 bases left between them. The CDR3 loop is CASSPQPLGPGSEKLFF. Here the CDR3 DNA reads TGTGCCAGCTCACCGCAACCGTTGGGCCCGGGAAGTGAAAAACTGTTTTTT.

This clone was counted a single time. The chain recombines TRBV15 with TRBJ2-2, with 10 bases that match TRBD1. Germline V gene lookup returns CDR1 LNHNV and CDR2 YYDKDF (reference sequence). CDR3 size: 15 residues. Trimming cost V 3 bases and J 5 bases; bases outside gene matches: 3. The DNA for the CDR3 is TGTGCCACCAGCAGCCGGGACAGGGGTACCGGGGAGCTGTTTTTT. Protein sequence: CATSSRDRGTGELFF. Drawing the rest from reference TRBV15 and TRBJ2-2, the complete variable domain is DAMVIQNPRYQVTQFGKPVTLSCSQTLNHNVMYWYQQKSSQAPKLLFHYYDKDFNNEADTPDNFQSRRPNTSFCFLDIRSPGLGDTAMYLCATSSRDRGTGELFFGEGSRLTVL.

The chain couples TRBV14 to TRBJ2-1; D ambiguous. The ends were cut back, 0 bases at V and 9 bases at J, with 9 bases in the middle. The CDR3 has 13 residues. In germline, CDR1 is SGHDN, CDR2 FVKESK. The CDR3 region is CASSQEVLSEQFF. DNA for the CDR3: TGTGCCAGCAGCCAAGAGGTCCTAAGTGAGCAGTTCTTC. Complete variable domain (other parts from reference TRBV14 and TRBJ2-1): EAGVTQFPSHSVIEKGQTVTLRCDPISGHDNLYWYRRVMGKEIKFLLHFVKESKQDESGMPNNRFLAERTGGTYSTLKVQPAELEDSGVYFCASSQEVLSEQFFGPGTRLTVL.

The chain recombines TRBV14 with TRBJ1-2, with unresolved D. Germline CDR1 is SGHDN and CDR2 is FVKESK. The CDR3 is 15 residues long. Trimming shortened V by 0 bases and J by 4 bases, and 12 bases separated the two germline ends. The CDR3 region is CASSQEGPRRYGYTF. The DNA for the CDR3 is TGTGCCAGCAGCCAAGAGGGCCCCCGACGCTATGGCTACACCTTC. The full variable domain, completed using reference TRBV14 and TRBJ1-2, is EAGVTQFPSHSVIEKGQTVTLRCDPISGHDNLYWYRRVMGKEIKFLLHFVKESKQDESGMPNNRFLAERTGGTYSTLKVQPAELEDSGVYFCASSQEGPRRYGYTFGSGTRLTVV.

This chain joins TRBV9 and TRBJ1-3; 8 bases are a match to TRBD1. This CDR3 is 14 amino acids long. Looked up from germline, CDR1 is SGDLS and CDR2 is YYNGEE. Unmatched junction bases numbered 0, after V lost 0 bases and J lost 4 bases. CDR3 in amino acids: CASSVGTGGNTIYF. Written as DNA, the CDR3 is TGTGCCAGCAGCGTAGGGACAGGGGGAAACACCATATATTTT.

The chain has TRBV29-1 and TRBJ1-1; 8 bases line up with TRBD1. Germline V gene lookup returns CDR1 SQVTM and CDR2 ANQGSEA. CDR3 length: 13 amino acids. Trimming cost V 4 bases and J 5 bases; bases outside gene matches: 6. The CDR3 sequence: CSVAWTGRTEAFF. The DNA for the CDR3 is TGCAGCGTTGCTTGGACAGGGAGAACTGAAGCTTTCTTT.